The T cell receptor beta chain described here comes from a study of post-analysis software for immune sequencing data. The authors incorporated unique molecular identifiers into the TCR beta cDNA libraries. TCRdb recomputed calls from the PCR reads with MiXCR, one row per CDR3 protein. The sample comprises approximately 250,000 distinct CDR3 sequences, 30% to 45% of which are singletons, and 4.5% to 5.5% rests with the top ten. A note on this clonotype: Its target is not known. A much larger clone lies one base from this, so it may be a read error.

Whole-study results and caveats: Controls had significantly higher normalized Chao1 diversity than multiple sclerosis patients. F measure clustering grouped samples strongly by preparation batch.

The TCR originated in a girl between 10 and 17 years old with multiple sclerosis. Sequenced: blood.

The CDR3 nucleotides are TGTGTCAGCTCACCATACGCCGAAGGGCGGGAGACCCAGTACTTC. Translating gives CVSSPYAEGRETQYF. The chain has TRBV18 and TRBJ2-5; D unresolved. Germline V lookup: CDR1 KGHSH, CDR2 LQKENI. The CDR3 contains 15 residues.